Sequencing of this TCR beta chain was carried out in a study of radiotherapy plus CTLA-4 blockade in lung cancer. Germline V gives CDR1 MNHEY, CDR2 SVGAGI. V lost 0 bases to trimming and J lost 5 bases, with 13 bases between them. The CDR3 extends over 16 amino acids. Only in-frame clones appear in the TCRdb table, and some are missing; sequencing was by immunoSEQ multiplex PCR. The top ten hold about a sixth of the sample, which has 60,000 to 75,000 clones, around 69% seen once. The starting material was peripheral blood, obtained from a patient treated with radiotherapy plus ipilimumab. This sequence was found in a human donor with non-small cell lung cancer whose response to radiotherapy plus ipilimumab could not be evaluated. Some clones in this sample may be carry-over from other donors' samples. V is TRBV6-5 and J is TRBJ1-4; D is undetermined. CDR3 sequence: CASSYSNLASNEKLFF. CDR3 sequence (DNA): TGTGCCAGCAGTTACTCTAATTTGGCCTCAAATGAAAAACTGTTTTTT.